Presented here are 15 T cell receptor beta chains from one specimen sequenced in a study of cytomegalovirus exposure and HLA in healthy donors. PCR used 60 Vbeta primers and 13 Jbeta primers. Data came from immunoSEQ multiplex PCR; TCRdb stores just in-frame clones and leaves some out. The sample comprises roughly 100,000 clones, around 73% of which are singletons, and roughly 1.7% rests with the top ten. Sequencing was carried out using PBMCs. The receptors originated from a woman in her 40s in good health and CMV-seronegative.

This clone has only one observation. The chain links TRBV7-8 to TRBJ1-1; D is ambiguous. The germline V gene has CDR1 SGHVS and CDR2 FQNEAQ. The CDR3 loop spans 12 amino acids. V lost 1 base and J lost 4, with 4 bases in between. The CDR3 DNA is TGTGCCAGCAGCTTAGGCAGCACTGAAGCTTTCTTT. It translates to CASSLGSTEAFF.

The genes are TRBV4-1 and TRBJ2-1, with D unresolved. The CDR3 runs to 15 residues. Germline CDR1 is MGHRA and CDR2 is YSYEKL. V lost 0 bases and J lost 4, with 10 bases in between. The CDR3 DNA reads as TGCGCCAGCAGCCAAGATAGTGGGCTTTACAATGAGCAGTTCTTC. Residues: CASSQDSGLYNEQFF.

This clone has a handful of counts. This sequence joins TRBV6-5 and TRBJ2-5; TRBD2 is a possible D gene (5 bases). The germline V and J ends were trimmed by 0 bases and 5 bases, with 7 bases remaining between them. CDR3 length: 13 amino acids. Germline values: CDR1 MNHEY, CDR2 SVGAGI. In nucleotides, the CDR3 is TGTGCCAGCAGTTACTCGAGAGGGGAGACCCAGTACTTC. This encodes CASSYSRGETQYF.

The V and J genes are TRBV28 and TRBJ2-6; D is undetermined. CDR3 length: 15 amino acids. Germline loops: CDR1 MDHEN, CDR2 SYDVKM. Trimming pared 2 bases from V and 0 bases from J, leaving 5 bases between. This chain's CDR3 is CASSLQYSGANVLTF. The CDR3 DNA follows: TGTGCCAGCAGTTTACAGTACTCTGGGGCCAACGTCCTGACTTTC.

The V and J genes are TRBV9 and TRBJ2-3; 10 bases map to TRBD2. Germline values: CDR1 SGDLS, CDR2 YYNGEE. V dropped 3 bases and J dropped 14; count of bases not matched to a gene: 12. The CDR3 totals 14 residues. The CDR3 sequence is CASSGSSGSGPRYF. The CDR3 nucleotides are TGTGCCAGCAGCGGATCTAGCGGGAGCGGCCCGCGGTATTTT. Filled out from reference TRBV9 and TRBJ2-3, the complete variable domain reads DSGVTQTPKHLITATGQRVTLRCSPRSGDLSVYWYQQSLDQGLQFLIQYYNGEERAKGNILERFSAQQFPDLHSELNLSSLELGDSALYFCASSGSSGSGPRYFGPGTRLTVL.

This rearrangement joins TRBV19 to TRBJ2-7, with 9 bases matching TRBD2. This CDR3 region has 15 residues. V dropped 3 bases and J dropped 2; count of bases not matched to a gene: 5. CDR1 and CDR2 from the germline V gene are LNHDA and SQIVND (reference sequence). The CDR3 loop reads CASSMYLAGPYEQYF. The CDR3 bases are TGTGCCAGTAGTATGTACCTAGCGGGGCCCTACGAGCAGTACTTC.

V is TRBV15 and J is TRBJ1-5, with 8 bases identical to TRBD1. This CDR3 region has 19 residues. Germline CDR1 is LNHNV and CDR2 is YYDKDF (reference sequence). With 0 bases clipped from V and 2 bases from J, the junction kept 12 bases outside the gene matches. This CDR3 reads CATSRDSLNRGKGNQPQHF. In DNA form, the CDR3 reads TGTGCCACCAGCAGAGATTCCCTCAACAGGGGGAAGGGCAATCAGCCCCAGCATTTT. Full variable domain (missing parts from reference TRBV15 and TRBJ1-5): DAMVIQNPRYQVTQFGKPVTLSCSQTLNHNVMYWYQQKSSQAPKLLFHYYDKDFNNEADTPDNFQSRRPNTSFCFLDIRSPGLGDTAMYLCATSRDSLNRGKGNQPQHFGDGTRLSIL.

The CDR3 DNA follows: TGTGCCAGCAGTTCCGGGGGGCAGGGCTATGGCTACACCTTC. It codes for CASSSGGQGYGYTF. The genes are TRBV28 and TRBJ1-2; TRBD1 might be the D (6 bases). The CDR3 covers 14 residues. V shed 4 bases and J shed 4 bases, with 13 bases lying between them. The germline V gene encodes CDR1 MDHEN and CDR2 SYDVKM.

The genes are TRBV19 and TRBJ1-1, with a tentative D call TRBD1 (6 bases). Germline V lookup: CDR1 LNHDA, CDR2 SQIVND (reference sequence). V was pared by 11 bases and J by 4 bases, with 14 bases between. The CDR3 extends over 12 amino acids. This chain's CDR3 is CASKRGATEAFF. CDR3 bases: TGTGCCTCAAAACGGGGGGCCACTGAAGCTTTCTTT.

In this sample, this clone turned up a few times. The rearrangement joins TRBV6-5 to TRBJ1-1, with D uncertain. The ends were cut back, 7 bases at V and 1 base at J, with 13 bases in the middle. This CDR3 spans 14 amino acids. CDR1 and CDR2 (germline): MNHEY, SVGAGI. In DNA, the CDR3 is TGTGCCAGCATACCCCCCGGTACGAACACTGAAGCTTTCTTT. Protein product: CASIPPGTNTEAFF.

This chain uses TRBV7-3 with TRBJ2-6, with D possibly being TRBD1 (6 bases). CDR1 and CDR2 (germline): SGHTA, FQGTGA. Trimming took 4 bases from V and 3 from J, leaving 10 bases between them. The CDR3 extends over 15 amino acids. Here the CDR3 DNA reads TGTGCCAGCAGCTACACAGGGAGTGGGGCCAACGTCCTGACTTTC. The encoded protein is CASSYTGSGANVLTF.

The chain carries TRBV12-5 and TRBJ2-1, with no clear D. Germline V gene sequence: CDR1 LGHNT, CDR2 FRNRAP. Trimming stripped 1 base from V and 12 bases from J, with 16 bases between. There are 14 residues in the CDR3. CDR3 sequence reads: CASGLGYWRQRQFF. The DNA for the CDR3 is TGTGCTAGTGGTTTGGGCTATTGGCGTCAGCGGCAGTTCTTC.

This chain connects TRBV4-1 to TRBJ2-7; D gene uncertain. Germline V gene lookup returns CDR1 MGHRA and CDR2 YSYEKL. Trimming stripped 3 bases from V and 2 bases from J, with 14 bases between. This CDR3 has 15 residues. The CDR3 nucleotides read TGCGCCAGCAGCCAGGCCCTGGAGAACACCTACGAGCAGTACTTC. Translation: CASSQALENTYEQYF.

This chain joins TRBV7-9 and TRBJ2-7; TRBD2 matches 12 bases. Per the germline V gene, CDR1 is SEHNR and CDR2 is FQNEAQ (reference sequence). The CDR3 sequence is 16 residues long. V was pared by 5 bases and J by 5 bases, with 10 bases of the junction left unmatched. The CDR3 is CASSTPLAGGPNEQYF. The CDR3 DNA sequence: TGTGCCAGCAGCACGCCGCTAGCGGGAGGGCCAAACGAGCAGTACTTC.

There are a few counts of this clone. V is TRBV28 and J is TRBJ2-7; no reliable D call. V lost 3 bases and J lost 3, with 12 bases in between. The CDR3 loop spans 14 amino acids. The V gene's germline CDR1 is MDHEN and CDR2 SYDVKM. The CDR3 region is CASSFQAFYYEQYF. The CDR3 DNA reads TGTGCCAGCAGTTTTCAAGCTTTCTACTACGAGCAGTACTTC. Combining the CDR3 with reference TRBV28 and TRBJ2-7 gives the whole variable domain DVKVTQSSRYLVKRTGEKVFLECVQDMDHENMFWYRQDPGLGLRLIYFSYDVKMKEKGDIPEGYSVSREKKERFSLILESASTNQTSMYLCASSFQAFYYEQYFGPGTRLTVT.